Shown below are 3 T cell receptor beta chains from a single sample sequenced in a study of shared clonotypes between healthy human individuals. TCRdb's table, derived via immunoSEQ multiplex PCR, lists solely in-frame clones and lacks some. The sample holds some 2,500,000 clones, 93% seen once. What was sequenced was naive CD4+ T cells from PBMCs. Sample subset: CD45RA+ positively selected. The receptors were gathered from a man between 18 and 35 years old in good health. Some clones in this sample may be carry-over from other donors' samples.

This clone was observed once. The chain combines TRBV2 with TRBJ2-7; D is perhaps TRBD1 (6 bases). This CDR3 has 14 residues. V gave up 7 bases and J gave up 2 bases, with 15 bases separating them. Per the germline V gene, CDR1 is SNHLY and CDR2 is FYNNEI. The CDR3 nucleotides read TGTGCCAGCAACCTCCAGGGGTCCCCCTACGAGCAGTACTTC. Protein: CASNLQGSPYEQYF. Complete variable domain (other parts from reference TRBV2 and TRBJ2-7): EPEVTQTPSHQVTQMGQEVILRCVPISNHLYFYWYRQILGQKVEFLVSFYNNEISEKSEIFDDQFSVERPDGSNFTLKIRSTKLEDSAMYFCASNLQGSPYEQYFGPGTRLTVT.

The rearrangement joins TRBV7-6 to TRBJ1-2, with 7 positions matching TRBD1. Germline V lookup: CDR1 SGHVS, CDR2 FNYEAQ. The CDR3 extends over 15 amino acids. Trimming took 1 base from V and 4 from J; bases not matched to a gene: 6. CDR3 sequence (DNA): TGTGCCAGCAGCTTAGAGGCAGGGGGGGCCTATGGCTACACCTTC. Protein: CASSLEAGGAYGYTF.

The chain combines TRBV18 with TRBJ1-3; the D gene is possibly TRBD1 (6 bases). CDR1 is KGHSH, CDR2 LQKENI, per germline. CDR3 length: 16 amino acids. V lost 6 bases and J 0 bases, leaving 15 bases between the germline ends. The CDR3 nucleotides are TGTGCCAGCTCGCCGGACAGAGAATCCTCTGGAAACACCATATATTTT. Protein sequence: CASSPDRESSGNTIYF.